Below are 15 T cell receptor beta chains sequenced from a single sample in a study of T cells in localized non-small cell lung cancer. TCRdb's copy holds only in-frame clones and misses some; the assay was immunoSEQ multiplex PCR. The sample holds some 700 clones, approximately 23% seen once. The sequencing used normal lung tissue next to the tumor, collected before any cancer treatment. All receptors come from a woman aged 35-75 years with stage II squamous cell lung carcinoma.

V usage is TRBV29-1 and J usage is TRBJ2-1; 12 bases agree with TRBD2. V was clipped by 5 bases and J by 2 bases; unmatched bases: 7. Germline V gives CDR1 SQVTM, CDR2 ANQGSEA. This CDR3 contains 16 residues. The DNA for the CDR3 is TGCAGCGTTTCGAAAAGGACTAGCGGGGCCTACAATGAGCAGTTCTTC. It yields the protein CSVSKRTSGAYNEQFF.

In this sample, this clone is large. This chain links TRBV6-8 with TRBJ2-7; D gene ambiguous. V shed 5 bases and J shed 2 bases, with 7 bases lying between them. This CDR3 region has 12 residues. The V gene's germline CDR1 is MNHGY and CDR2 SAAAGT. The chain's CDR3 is CASSDGPYEQYF. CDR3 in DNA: TGTGCCAGCAGTGATGGGCCCTACGAGCAGTACTTC.

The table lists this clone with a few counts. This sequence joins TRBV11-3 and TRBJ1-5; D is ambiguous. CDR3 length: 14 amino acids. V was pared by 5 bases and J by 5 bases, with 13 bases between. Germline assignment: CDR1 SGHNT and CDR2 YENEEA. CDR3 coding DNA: TGTGCCAGCAGCCCATTCCGGGTAGATCAGCCCCAGCATTTT. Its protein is CASSPFRVDQPQHF. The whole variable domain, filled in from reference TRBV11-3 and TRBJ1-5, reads EAGVVQSPRYKIIEKKQPVAFWCNPISGHNTLYWYLQNLGQGPELLIRYENEEAVDDSQLPKDRFSAERLKGVDSTLKIQPAELGDSAVYLCASSPFRVDQPQHFGDGTRLSIL.

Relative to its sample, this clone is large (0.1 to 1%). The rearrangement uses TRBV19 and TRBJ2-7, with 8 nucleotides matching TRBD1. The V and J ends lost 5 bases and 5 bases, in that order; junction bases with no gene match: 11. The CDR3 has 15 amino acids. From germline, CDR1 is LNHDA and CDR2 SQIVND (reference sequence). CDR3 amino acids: CASSDSFGTGDEQYV. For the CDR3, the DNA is TGTGCCAGTAGTGATTCATTCGGGACAGGTGACGAGCAGTACGTC.

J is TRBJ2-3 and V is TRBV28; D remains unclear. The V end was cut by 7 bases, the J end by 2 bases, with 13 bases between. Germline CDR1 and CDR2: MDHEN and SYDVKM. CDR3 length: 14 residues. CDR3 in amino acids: CASKVGSYTDTQYF. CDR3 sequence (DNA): TGTGCCAGCAAAGTGGGCAGTTACACAGATACGCAGTATTTT.

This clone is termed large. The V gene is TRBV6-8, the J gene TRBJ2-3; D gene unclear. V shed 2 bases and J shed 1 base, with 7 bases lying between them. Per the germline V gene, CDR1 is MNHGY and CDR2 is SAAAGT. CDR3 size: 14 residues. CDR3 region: CASSYVEGTDTQYF. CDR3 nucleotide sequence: TGTGCCAGCAGTTACGTAGAGGGCACAGATACGCAGTATTTT.

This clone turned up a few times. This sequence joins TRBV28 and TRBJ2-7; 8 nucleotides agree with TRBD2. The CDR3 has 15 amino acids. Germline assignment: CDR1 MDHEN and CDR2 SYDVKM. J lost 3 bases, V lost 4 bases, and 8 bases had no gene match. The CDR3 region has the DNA TGTGCCAGCAGTTCCCCGGCGGGGGGCTTCTACGAGCAGTACTTC. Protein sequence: CASSSPAGGFYEQYF. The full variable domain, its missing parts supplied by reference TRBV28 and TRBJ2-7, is DVKVTQSSRYLVKRTGEKVFLECVQDMDHENMFWYRQDPGLGLRLIYFSYDVKMKEKGDIPEGYSVSREKKERFSLILESASTNQTSMYLCASSSPAGGFYEQYFGPGTRLTVT.

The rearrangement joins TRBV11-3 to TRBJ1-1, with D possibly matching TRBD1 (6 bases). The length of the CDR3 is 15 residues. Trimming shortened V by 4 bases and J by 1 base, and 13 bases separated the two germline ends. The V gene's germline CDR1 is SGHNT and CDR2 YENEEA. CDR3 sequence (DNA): TGTGCCAGCAGCTCACAGGGAATGGGGAACACTGAAGCTTTCTTT. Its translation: CASSSQGMGNTEAFF.

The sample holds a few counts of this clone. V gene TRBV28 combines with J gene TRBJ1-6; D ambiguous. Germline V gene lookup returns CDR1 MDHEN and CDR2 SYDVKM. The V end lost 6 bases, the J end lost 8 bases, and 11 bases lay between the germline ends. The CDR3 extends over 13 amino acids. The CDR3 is CASSLGPDSPLHF. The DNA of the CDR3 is TGTGCCAGCAGCCTTGGACCGGATTCACCCCTCCACTTT.

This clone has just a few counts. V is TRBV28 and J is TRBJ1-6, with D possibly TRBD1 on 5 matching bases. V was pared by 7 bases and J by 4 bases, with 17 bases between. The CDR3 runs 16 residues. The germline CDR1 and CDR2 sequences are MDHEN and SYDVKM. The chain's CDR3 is CASKGQGTFYNSPLHF. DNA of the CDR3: TGTGCCAGCAAAGGGCAGGGTACTTTTTATAATTCACCCCTCCACTTT. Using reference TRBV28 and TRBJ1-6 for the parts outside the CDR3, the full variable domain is DVKVTQSSRYLVKRTGEKVFLECVQDMDHENMFWYRQDPGLGLRLIYFSYDVKMKEKGDIPEGYSVSREKKERFSLILESASTNQTSMYLCASKGQGTFYNSPLHFGNGTRLTVT.

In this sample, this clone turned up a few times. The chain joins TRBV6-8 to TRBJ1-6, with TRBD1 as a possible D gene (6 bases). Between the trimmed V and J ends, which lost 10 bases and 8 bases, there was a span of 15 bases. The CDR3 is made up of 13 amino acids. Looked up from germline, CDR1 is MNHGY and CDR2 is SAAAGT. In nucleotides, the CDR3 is TGTGCCATCAGGGGACGGGAGGATTCACCCCTCCACTTT. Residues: CAIRGREDSPLHF.

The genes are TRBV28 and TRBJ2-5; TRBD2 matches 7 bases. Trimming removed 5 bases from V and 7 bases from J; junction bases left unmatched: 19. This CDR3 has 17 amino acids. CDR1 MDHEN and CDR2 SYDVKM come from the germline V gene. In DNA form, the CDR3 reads TGTGCCAGCAGTGGCCTCGGGGACTATGAAGGCGCATGGACCCAGTACTTC. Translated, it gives CASSGLGDYEGAWTQYF.

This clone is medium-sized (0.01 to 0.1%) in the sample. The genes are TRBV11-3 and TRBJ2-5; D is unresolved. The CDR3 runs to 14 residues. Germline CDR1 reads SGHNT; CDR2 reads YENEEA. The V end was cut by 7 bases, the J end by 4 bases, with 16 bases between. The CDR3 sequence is CASNPVGLGETQYF. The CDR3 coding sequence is TGTGCCAGCAACCCGGTTGGATTAGGAGAGACCCAGTACTTC.

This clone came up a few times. The CDR3 coding sequence is TGCGCCAGCAGCCAAGGGGAGACAGGGAATCAGCCCCAGCATTTT. This sequence encodes CASSQGETGNQPQHF. V usage is TRBV4-1 and J usage is TRBJ1-5; TRBD1 matches 7 bases. The CDR3 is 15 amino acids. With V trimmed by 1 base and J by 4 bases, 4 bases remained unmatched. Germline V gene data show CDR1 as MGHRA and CDR2 as YSYEKL.

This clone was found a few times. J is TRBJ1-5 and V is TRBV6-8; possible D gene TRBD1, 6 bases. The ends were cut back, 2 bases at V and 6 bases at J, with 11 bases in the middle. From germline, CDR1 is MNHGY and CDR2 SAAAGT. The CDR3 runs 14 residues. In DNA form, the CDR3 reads TGTGCCAGCAGTTACGAGGGGGGGGCTCAGCCCCAGCATTTT. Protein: CASSYEGGAQPQHF.